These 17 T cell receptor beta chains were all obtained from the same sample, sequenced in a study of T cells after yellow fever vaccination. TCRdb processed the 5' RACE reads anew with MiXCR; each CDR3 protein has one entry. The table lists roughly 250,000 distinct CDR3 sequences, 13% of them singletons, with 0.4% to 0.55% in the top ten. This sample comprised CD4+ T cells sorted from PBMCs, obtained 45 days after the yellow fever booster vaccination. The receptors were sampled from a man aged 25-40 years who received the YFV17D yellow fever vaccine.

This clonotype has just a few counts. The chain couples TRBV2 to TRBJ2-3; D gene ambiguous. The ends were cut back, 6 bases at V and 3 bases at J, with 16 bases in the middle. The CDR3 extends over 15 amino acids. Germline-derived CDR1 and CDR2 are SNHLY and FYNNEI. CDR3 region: CASRSLQWGTDTQYF. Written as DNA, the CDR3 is TGTGCCAGCAGATCCCTCCAGTGGGGTACAGATACGCAGTATTTT.

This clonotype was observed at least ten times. CDR3 region: CSGGQEYEQYF. DNA of the CDR3: TGCAGCGGGGGACAGGAATACGAGCAGTACTTC. The chain joins TRBV29-1 to TRBJ2-7; the match to TRBD1 covers 8 bases. Germline CDR1 and CDR2: SQVTM and ANQGSEA. With V trimmed by 7 bases and J by 4 bases, 3 bases remained unmatched. The CDR3 has 11 amino acids.

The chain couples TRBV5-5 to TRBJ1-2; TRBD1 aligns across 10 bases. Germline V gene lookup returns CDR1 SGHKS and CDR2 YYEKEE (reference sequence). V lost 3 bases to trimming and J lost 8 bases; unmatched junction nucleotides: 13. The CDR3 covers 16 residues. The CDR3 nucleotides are TGTGCCAGCAGCTACTTTTTTGGGACAGGGGATCTGGGCTACACCTTC. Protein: CASSYFFGTGDLGYTF.

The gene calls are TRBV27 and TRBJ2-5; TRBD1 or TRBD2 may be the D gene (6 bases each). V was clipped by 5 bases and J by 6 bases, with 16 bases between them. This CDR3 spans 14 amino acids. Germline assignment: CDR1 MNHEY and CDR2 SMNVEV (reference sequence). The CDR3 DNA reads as TGTGCCAGCAGTCTACGAGGGGGAGGAAAGACCCAGTACTTC. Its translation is CASSLRGGGKTQYF.

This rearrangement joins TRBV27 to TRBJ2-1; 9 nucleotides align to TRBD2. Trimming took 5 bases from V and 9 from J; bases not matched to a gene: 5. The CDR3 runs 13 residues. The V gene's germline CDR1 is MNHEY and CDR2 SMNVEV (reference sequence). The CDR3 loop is CASSVIAGVEQFF. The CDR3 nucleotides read TGTGCCAGCAGTGTGATAGCGGGAGTTGAGCAGTTCTTC.

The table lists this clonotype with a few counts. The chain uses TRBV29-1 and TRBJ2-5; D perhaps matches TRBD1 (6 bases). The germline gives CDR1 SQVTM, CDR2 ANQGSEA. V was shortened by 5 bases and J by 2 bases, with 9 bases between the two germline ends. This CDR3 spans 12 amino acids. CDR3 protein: CSVIGQQETQYF. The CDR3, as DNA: TGCAGCGTTATAGGACAGCAAGAGACCCAGTACTTC.

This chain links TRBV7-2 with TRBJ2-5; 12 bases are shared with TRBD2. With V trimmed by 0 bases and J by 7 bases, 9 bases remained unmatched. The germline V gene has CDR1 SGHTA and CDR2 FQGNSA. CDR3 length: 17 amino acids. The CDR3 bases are TGTGCCAGCAGCTTAGCCCAGCTAGCGGGAGGGCAGGTGACCCAGTACTTC. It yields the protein CASSLAQLAGGQVTQYF.

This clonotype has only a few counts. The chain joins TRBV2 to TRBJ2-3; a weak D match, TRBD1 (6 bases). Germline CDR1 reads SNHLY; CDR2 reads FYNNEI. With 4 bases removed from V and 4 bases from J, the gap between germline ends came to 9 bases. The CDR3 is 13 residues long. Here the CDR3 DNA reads TGTGCCAGCAGTGCCCAGGGGCCAGATACGCAGTATTTT. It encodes CASSAQGPDTQYF.

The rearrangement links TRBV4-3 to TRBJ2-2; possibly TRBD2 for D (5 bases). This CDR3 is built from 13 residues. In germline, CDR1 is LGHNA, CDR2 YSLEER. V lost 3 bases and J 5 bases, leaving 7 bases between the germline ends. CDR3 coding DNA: TGCGCCAGCAGCCACCGGACTACCGGGGAGCTGTTTTTT. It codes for CASSHRTTGELFF.

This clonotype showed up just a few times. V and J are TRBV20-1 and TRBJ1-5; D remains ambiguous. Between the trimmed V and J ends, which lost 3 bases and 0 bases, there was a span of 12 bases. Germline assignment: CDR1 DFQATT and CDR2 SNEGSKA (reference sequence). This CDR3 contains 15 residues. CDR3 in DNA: TGCAGTGCTAGGAGTAACAGTTATAGCAATCAGCCCCAGCATTTT. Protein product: CSARSNSYSNQPQHF.

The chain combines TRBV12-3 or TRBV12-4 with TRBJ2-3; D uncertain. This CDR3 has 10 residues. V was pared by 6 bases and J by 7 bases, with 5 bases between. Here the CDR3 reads CASSLNTQYF. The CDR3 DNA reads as TGTGCCAGCAGCCTCAATACGCAGTATTTT.

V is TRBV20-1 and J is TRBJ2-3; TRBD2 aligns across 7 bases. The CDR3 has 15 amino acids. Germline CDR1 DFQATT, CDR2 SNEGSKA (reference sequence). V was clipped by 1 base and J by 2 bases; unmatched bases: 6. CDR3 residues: CSARVAGVPTDTQYF. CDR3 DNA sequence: TGCAGTGCTAGAGTGGCGGGAGTCCCCACAGATACGCAGTATTTT.

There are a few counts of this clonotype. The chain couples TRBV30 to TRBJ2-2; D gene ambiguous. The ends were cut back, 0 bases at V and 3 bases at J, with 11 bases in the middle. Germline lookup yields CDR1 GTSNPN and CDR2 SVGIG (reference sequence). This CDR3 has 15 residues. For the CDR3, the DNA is TGTGCCTGGAGTGTACGTGGCGCCTACACCGGGGAGCTGTTTTTT. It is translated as CAWSVRGAYTGELFF.

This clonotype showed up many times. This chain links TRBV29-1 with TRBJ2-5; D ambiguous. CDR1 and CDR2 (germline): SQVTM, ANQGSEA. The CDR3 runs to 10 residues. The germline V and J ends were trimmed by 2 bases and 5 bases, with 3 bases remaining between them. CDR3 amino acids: CSVEPETQYF. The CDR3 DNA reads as TGCAGCGTTGAACCGGAGACCCAGTACTTC.

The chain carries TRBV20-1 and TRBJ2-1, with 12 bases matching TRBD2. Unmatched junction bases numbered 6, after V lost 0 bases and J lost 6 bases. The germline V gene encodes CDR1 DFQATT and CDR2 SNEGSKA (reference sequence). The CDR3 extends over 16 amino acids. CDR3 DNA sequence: TGCAGTGCTAGAGACCCCCTAGCGGGAGGGGGCAATGAGCAGTTCTTC. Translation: CSARDPLAGGGNEQFF.

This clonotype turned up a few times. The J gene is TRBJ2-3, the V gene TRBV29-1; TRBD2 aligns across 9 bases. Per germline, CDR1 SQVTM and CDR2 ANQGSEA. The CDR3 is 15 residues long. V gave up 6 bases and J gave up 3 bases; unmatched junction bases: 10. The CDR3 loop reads CSVKRGTSGTDTQYF. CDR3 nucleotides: TGCAGCGTCAAAAGAGGTACTAGCGGGACAGATACGCAGTATTTT.

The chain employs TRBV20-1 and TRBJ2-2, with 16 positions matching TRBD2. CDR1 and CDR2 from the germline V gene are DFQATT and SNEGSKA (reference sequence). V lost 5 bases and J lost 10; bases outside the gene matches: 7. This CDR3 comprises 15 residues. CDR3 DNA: TGCAGTGCTTATGGGACTAGCGGGAGGGAGAAGGAGCTGTTTTTT. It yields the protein CSAYGTSGREKELFF.